The clone carrying this T cell receptor beta chain was detected only once. Its target is not known. These data come from a study of blood T cells in healthy people across ages. Germline V CDR1 and CDR2: LNHNV, YYDKDF (reference sequence). Germline trimming cut 5 bases from V and 4 bases from J; bases unmatched to any gene: 4. CDR3 size: 14 residues. Using a J-beta primer mix together with a sample-barcoded 5' primer, a second PCR was run for about 6 to 11 cycles. TCRdb re-analysed the 5' RACE reads in MiXCR, keeping a single row per CDR3 protein. The data show hundreds of thousands of distinct CDR3 sequences, 25% to 30% seen once. Study-level findings and limits: PBMCs went unsorted, and a conclusive naive versus antigen-experienced comparison was therefore prevented.

This sample also belongs to another study, concerning T cells of mothers and their children. From that study: Sample barcodes plus 2-4 random nucleotides came from the M1S primer.

This TCR was sampled from a boy aged 5-17 years in good health. Source material: blood. The chain recombines TRBV15 with TRBJ1-1; 10 nucleotides line up with TRBD1. The CDR3 nucleotides are TGTGCCACCAGCCAGCGGACAGGGGGCACTGAAGCTTTCTTT. Translating it yields CATSQRTGGTEAFF.